The rows below give T cell receptor beta chains drawn from one sample of a study of T cell repertoires in cytomegalovirus infection. TCRdb reprocessed the reads with MiXCR, giving one entry per CDR3 protein. The repertoire holds around 300,000 distinct CDR3 sequences, with around a tenth as singletons. Sequencing was done on a sample of PBMCs. Receptors were obtained from a human donor in good health (CMV status not recorded). Some clones in this sample may be carry-over from other donors' samples. Both conserved end residues are part of each CDR3. The D gene is left open where the match is weak. Part of the rows lack a size; the others show once, few, many or a class for expanded clones.

v_call	d_call	clone_size	j_call	cdr3_aa	cdr3_nt
TRBV20-1	-	few	TRBJ2-1	CSASKIASSSIYNEQFF	TGCAGTGCTAGTAAGATAGCTAGCTCGTCTATTTACAATGAGCAGTTCTTC
TRBV28	-	-	TRBJ1-1	CASKEGYTEAFF	TGTGCCAGCAAGGAGGGTTACACTGAAGCTTTCTTT
TRBV7-2	-	many	TRBJ2-4	CASSPQGPLAKNIQYF	TGTGCCAGCAGCCCACAGGGCCCACTAGCCAAAAACATTCAGTACTTC
TRBV19	TRBD2	many	TRBJ2-1	CASSIRALATSGSFNEQFF	TGTGCCAGTAGTATTAGGGCCCTGGCGACTAGCGGGTCCTTCAATGAGCAGTTCTTC
TRBV7-6	-	many	TRBJ1-3	CASSLEGNTIYF	TGTGCCAGCAGCTTAGAGGGAAACACCATATATTTT
TRBV27	TRBD2	few	TRBJ2-7	CASSFSGSPHEQYF	TGTGCCAGCAGTTTTAGCGGGAGCCCCCACGAGCAGTACTTC
TRBV6-6	TRBD2	-	TRBJ2-7	CASSYGSGRAYEQYF	TGTGCCAGCAGTTACGGTAGCGGGAGGGCCTACGAGCAGTACTTC
TRBV7-3	TRBD1	many	TRBJ2-1	CASSSRDRGGNEQFF	TGTGCCAGCAGCTCGCGGGACAGGGGGGGGAATGAGCAGTTCTTC
TRBV27	TRBD1	many	TRBJ1-6	CASSRRQGNNSPLHF	TGTGCCAGCAGTCGTCGACAGGGGAATAATTCACCCCTCCACTTT
TRBV7-2	-	-	TRBJ2-3	CASSFSGGPRSTDTQYF	TGTGCCAGCAGTTTCTCCGGGGGCCCCCGTAGCACAGATACGCAGTATTTT
TRBV6-2/TRBV6-3	TRBD1	few	TRBJ1-1	CASSKSTGGRAEAFF	TGTGCCAGCAGTAAATCGACAGGGGGCCGCGCTGAAGCTTTCTTT
TRBV18	TRBD1	few	TRBJ2-4	CASSPGQVRAKNIQYF	TGTGCCAGCTCACCGGGACAGGTTAGAGCCAAAAACATTCAGTACTTC
TRBV12-5	TRBD1	-	TRBJ2-3	CASGPSGQGTDTQYF	TGTGCTAGTGGTCCAAGCGGACAGGGCACAGATACGCAGTATTTT
TRBV12-3/TRBV12-4	-	many	TRBJ1-5	CASIGAGPNQPQHF	TGTGCCAGCATCGGAGCCGGCCCCAATCAGCCCCAGCATTTT
TRBV7-2	TRBD1	many	TRBJ2-1	CASSLVSALGQGNEQFF	TGTGCCAGCAGCTTAGTATCGGCGCTGGGACAGGGCAATGAGCAGTTCTTC
TRBV4-2	TRBD1	few	TRBJ1-1	CASSPDDRGPNTEAFF	TGTGCCAGCAGCCCCGACGACAGGGGCCCCAACACTGAAGCTTTCTTT
TRBV7-8	TRBD2	many	TRBJ2-1	CASSPHTSGGYNEQFF	TGTGCCAGCAGCCCTCATACGAGCGGGGGCTACAATGAGCAGTTCTTC
TRBV5-1	-	-	TRBJ1-1	CASSFRGGAEDTEAFF	TGCGCCAGCAGCTTTCGTGGGGGGGCTGAGGACACTGAAGCTTTCTTT
TRBV7-2	-	many	TRBJ2-3	CASSLGPQDTSTDTQYF	TGTGCCAGCAGCTTAGGACCTCAGGACACTAGCACAGATACGCAGTATTTT
TRBV7-8	-	-	TRBJ1-3	CASSLAGWIVSGNTIYF	TGTGCCAGCAGCTTAGCAGGGTGGATTGTCTCTGGAAACACCATATATTTT
TRBV7-2	TRBD2	many	TRBJ2-3	CASSTKLAGGPPDTQYF	TGTGCCAGCAGCACAAAGCTAGCGGGAGGGCCCCCAGATACGCAGTATTTT
TRBV3-1	-	few	TRBJ2-1	CASSALRGDYNEQFF	TGTGCCAGCAGCGCCCTTCGGGGAGACTACAATGAGCAGTTCTTC
TRBV5-4	-	-	TRBJ2-1	CASASGSSYNEQFF	TGTGCCAGCGCTTCGGGGAGCTCCTACAATGAGCAGTTCTTC
TRBV19	-	many	TRBJ1-5	CASALAQSNQPQHF	TGTGCCAGTGCCCTCGCGCAAAGCAATCAGCCCCAGCATTTT
TRBV3-1	-	many	TRBJ2-6	CASSHGTLSSGANVLTF	TGTGCCAGCAGCCACGGGACGTTGAGCTCTGGGGCCAACGTCCTGACTTTC
TRBV11-2	-	-	TRBJ2-1	CASSLDLTTNREFF	TGTGCCAGCAGCTTAGATCTGACCACCAATAGGGAGTTCTTC
TRBV7-3	TRBD2	many	TRBJ2-3	CASSRTSGPTDTQYF	TGTGCCAGCAGCCGGACTAGCGGCCCCACAGATACGCAGTATTTT
TRBV19	-	many	TRBJ1-1	CASTLPGRNTEAFF	TGTGCCAGTACCTTACCGGGAAGGAACACTGAAGCTTTCTTT
TRBV7-2	-	many	TRBJ2-5	CASRTTGRQETQYF	TGTGCCAGCCGAACGACAGGTCGCCAAGAGACCCAGTACTTC
TRBV7-2	TRBD2	-	TRBJ2-1	CASSLARLAGSEQFF	TGTGCCAGCAGCTTGGCTAGGCTAGCGGGTAGTGAGCAGTTCTTC
TRBV7-9	TRBD2	-	TRBJ2-1	CASSLVMTSGRAGGNEQFF	TGTGCCAGCAGCTTAGTGATGACTAGCGGGAGGGCCGGGGGGAATGAGCAGTTCTTC
TRBV4-3	TRBD2	-	TRBJ2-7	CASSPRGGPSDEQYF	TGCGCCAGCAGTCCTCGGGGAGGGCCCTCAGACGAGCAGTACTTC
TRBV5-1	-	many	TRBJ1-5	CASSLAGASNQPQHF	TGTGCCAGCAGCTTAGCAGGGGCTAGCAATCAGCCCCAGCATTTT
TRBV6-2/TRBV6-3	TRBD2	-	TRBJ2-3	CASRDPAGGKDTQYF	TGTGCCAGCAGAGACCCAGCGGGGGGCAAAGATACGCAGTATTTT